Listed here are 6 T cell receptor beta chains from one sample, sequenced in a study of cytomegalovirus exposure and HLA in healthy donors. The PCR had 60 Vbeta and 13 Jbeta primers. TCRdb's copy holds only in-frame clones and misses some; the assay was immunoSEQ multiplex PCR. The sample carries about 160,000 clones, roughly four fifths recorded once. The sequencing input was PBMCs. The receptors were gathered from a man in his fifties in good health and CMV-seropositive.

The rearrangement joins TRBV29-1 to TRBJ1-1; TRBD1 might be the D (5 bases). This CDR3 has 13 residues. The germline V and J ends were trimmed by 7 bases and 5 bases, with 17 bases remaining between them. Germline V gene data show CDR1 as SQVTM and CDR2 as ANQGSEA. As DNA, the CDR3 is TGCAGCGCCGCTCTGGACAAACTTACTGAAGCTTTCTTT. This encodes CSAALDKLTEAFF.

The CDR3 loop reads CASSPDREQETQYF. The CDR3 DNA reads TGTGCCAGCAGCCCCGACAGGGAGCAAGAGACCCAGTACTTC. The chain joins TRBV7-9 to TRBJ2-5; 7 bases agree with TRBD1. With V trimmed by 5 bases and J by 2 bases, 5 bases remained unmatched. Germline V gene sequence: CDR1 SEHNR, CDR2 FQNEAQ (reference sequence). The CDR3 is made up of 14 amino acids.

V gene TRBV5-1 combines with J gene TRBJ2-1, with D possibly matching TRBD1 (6 bases). The ends were cut back, 5 bases at V and 0 bases at J, with 12 bases in the middle. The CDR3 is made up of 15 amino acids. In germline, CDR1 is SGHRS, CDR2 YFSETQ. The CDR3 here is CASRETGLSYNEQFF. The CDR3 bases are TGCGCCAGCAGGGAGACAGGTCTCTCCTACAATGAGCAGTTCTTC.

This CDR3 is CATQTNYGYTF. The CDR3 DNA reads TGTGCCACCCAAACTAACTATGGCTACACCTTC. The chain employs TRBV27 and TRBJ1-2; no firm D call. From germline, CDR1 is MNHEY and CDR2 SMNVEV (reference sequence). The CDR3 loop spans 11 amino acids. V dropped 10 bases and J dropped 0 bases, with 6 bases sitting between them.

Remarks on this clone: Germline and junction disagree at one end, which may indicate a read error. V gene TRBV7-7 combines with J gene TRBJ1-5; 7 nucleotides agree with TRBD1. CDR3 length: 16 residues. Germline CDR1 reads SSHAT; CDR2 reads FNYEAQ (reference sequence). CDR3 loop: CASSFGRGKGNQPQHF. In nucleotides, the CDR3 is TGTGCTAGCAGCTTCGGCAGGGGGAAGGGCAATCAGCCCCAGCATTTT.

The rearrangement uses TRBV27 and TRBJ1-5; TRBD1 might be the D (5 bases). CDR3 size: 17 residues. Between the trimmed V and J ends, which lost 3 bases and 2 bases, there was a span of 17 bases. The germline V gene has CDR1 MNHEY and CDR2 SMNVEV (reference sequence). Written as DNA, the CDR3 is TGTGCCAGCAGTTTTGTGTCGGACATAATGGGCAATCAGCCCCAGCATTTT. This codes for CASSFVSDIMGNQPQHF.